This entry features one T cell receptor (beta chain) sequence. Its antigen is currently unknown. TCRdb reprocessed the reads with MiXCR, giving one entry per CDR3 protein. The sample has 100,000 to 150,000 distinct CDR3 sequences, over 25% seen once. The sample is drawn from a study of T cell repertoires in cytomegalovirus infection. Across the whole study: Recently identified HLA-C-restricted CMV epitopes were used, and well-studied HLA-B-restricted CMV epitopes were used as well. It was the public TCR beta signatures that indicated both CMV infection and matching HLA type. Regarding the study as a whole: The ex vivo response showed dominance by HLA-C-restricted CMV-specific TCR beta clonotypes.

The CDR3 sequence is 14 residues long. V lost 1 base and J 5 bases, leaving 12 bases between the germline ends. Sample: CD8+ T cells from cultured PBMCs, taken from culture after CMV antigen stimulation. The sequence was collected from a human donor in good health (CMV status not recorded). Some clones in this sample may be carry-over from other donors' samples. The chain employs TRBV12-3 or TRBV12-4 and TRBJ2-7; TRBD2 might be the D (5 bases). The DNA for the CDR3 is TGTGCCAGCAGTTTAGGTACGGGGTTGAACGAGCAGTACTTC. It specifies CASSLGTGLNEQYF.